This record concerns one T cell receptor beta chain sequence. The clone's antigen remains unknown. No much larger clone is present one base from it, and per-base qualities are unavailable. This entry comes from a study of response to subunit inactivated influenza vaccine (dated by TCRdb to 2017 to 2018). For the study in its entirety: The study used deep quantitative T cell receptor repertoire profiling to track responses to a trivalent subunit inactivated influenza vaccine. General conclusions and limits of the study: According to the authors, only a limited number of new T cells may be recruited by each seasonal influenza vaccination.

V trim: 4 bases; J trim: 0 bases; unmatched bases: 10. CDR1 and CDR2 were assigned from the germline V gene as MNHEY and SVGEGT. From the cysteine through the phenylalanine, the CDR3 covers 18 amino acids. Only the CDR3 DNA stays, 54 bases, in frame from base 1. The receptor library was made with RT-PCR. These reads were obtained on an Illumina HiSeq 2500. TCRdb redid the processing of the public reads, applying fastp at Q25 and MiXCR, and retained in-frame beta chains. CDR3 protein sequences are deduplicated, and each keeps its most common genes and DNA. The sample profile shows 550,000 to 650,000 distinct CDR3 sequences; 10% to 15% of them were found once. Around 9.6% of the sample rests with the top ten.

The rearranged chain carries TRBV6-2 or TRBV6-3 and TRBJ2-1; 9 bases in between match TRBD2. This specimen consisted of PBMCs from blood, obtained on the day of vaccination. This sequence was found in a man aged 50 or older who received an inactivated influenza vaccine. Donor details come from another sample of the same person, matched by shared clones. The CDR3 protein is CASSLRTSAHLSYNEQFF. Here is the DNA: TGTGCCAGCAGTTTGCGGACTAGCGCACATCTCTCCTACAATGAGCAGTTCTTC.